This is a list of T cell receptor beta chains from one sample in a study of shared clonotypes between healthy human individuals. Clones were sequenced by immunoSEQ multiplex PCR, and TCRdb holds only the in-frame ones, with some missing. There are approximately 2,000,000 clones in the sample; about 93% occur only once, and around 1.7% lies in the top ten. The sample was naive CD8+ T cells from PBMCs. The source of these receptors is a man between 18 and 29 years old in good health. Some clones in this sample may be carry-over from other donors' samples. CDR3s include the opening cysteine and the closing phenylalanine or tryptophan. A D gene is named only where the DNA matches it firmly. Size values are once, few and many counts, or a class for expanded clones, and some rows have none.

d_call	j_call	clone_size	v_call	cdr3_aa	cdr3_nt
TRBD2	TRBJ2-2	NA	TRBV13	CASSLGLAGAIGELFF	TGTGCCAGCAGCCTCGGACTAGCGGGAGCGATCGGGGAGCTGTTTTTT
TRBD1	TRBJ2-7	NA	TRBV27	CASSSGQGWHEQYF	TGTGCCAGCAGTTCGGGACAGGGGTGGCACGAGCAGTACTTC
NA	TRBJ1-1	NA	TRBV7-9	CASSSPLGLNTEAFF	TGTGCCAGCAGCTCCCCATTAGGGCTTAACACTGAAGCTTTCTTT
TRBD2	TRBJ2-7	once	TRBV4-1	CASSQVGGDEQYF	TGCGCCAGCAGCCAAGTTGGGGGGGACGAGCAGTACTTC
NA	TRBJ2-1	once	TRBV29-1	CSVYGGKDNEQFF	TGCAGCGTTTATGGCGGGAAGGACAATGAGCAGTTCTTC
TRBD2	TRBJ2-3	NA	TRBV7-9	CASSPRTSSTDTQYF	TGTGCCAGCAGCCCCCGGACTAGCTCGACAGATACGCAGTATTTT
NA	TRBJ2-7	NA	TRBV6-5	CASSPYGGSPYEQYF	TGTGCCAGCAGTCCCTATGGGGGGTCCCCCTACGAGCAGTACTTC
NA	TRBJ2-7	NA	TRBV6-6	CASSYSVGYEQYF	TGTGCCAGCAGTTACTCTGTCGGTTATGAGCAGTACTTC
TRBD2	TRBJ2-7	NA	TRBV28	CASSLGVAGVVSYEQYF	TGTGCCAGCAGTTTAGGAGTAGCGGGAGTGGTGAGTTACGAGCAGTACTTC
NA	TRBJ1-1	NA	TRBV10-3	CAIRQGFINTEAFF	TGTGCCATCAGACAGGGTTTTATAAACACTGAAGCTTTCTTT
TRBD2	TRBJ2-7	NA	TRBV7-8	CASSPSGRAYEQYF	TGTGCCAGCAGCCCTAGCGGGAGAGCCTACGAGCAGTACTTC
TRBD2	TRBJ2-7	NA	TRBV6-1	CASSESSGSLYEQYF	TGTGCCAGCAGTGAATCTAGCGGGAGTCTCTACGAGCAGTACTTC
TRBD2	TRBJ2-3	NA	TRBV10-2	CASNGLAGEGSTDTQYF	TGCGCCAGCAATGGACTAGCGGGAGAAGGAAGCACAGATACGCAGTATTTT
NA	TRBJ2-7	NA	TRBV5-6	CASSSQALTAYEQYF	TGTGCCAGCAGCTCACAGGCCTTAACGGCCTACGAGCAGTACTTC
NA	TRBJ1-5	NA	TRBV27	CASSYFGNQPQHF	TGTGCCAGCAGTTACTTCGGCAATCAGCCCCAGCATTTT
NA	TRBJ2-4	NA	TRBV7-9	CAIADRLPQENIQYF	TGTGCCATAGCGGACAGGCTACCCCAGGAAAACATTCAGTACTTC
NA	TRBJ2-1	once	TRBV2	CASPFGGYNEQFF	TGTGCCAGCCCCTTCGGCGGGTACAATGAGCAGTTCTTC
NA	TRBJ1-5	NA	TRBV27	CASRPGGPFFDQPQHF	TGTGCCAGCCGACCCGGGGGGCCTTTTTTTGATCAGCCCCAGCATTTT
TRBD1	TRBJ1-2	NA	TRBV25-1	CASSVSTGDGYTF	TGTGCCAGCAGTGTCTCGACAGGGGATGGCTACACCTTC
NA	TRBJ2-7	once	TRBV5-5	CASSLGAGEQYF	TGTGCCAGCAGCCTGGGCGCCGGGGAACAGTACTTC
TRBD2	TRBJ2-1	NA	TRBV11-2	CASSSPEAGGPLVYEQFF	TGTGCCAGCAGCTCCCCGGAGGCGGGAGGGCCGCTGGTCTATGAGCAGTTCTTC
NA	TRBJ1-1	once	TRBV6-1	CASSDVRGPPEAFF	TGTGCCAGCAGTGATGTGCGGGGTCCCCCTGAAGCTTTCTTT
NA	TRBJ2-7	NA	TRBV27	CASSLTGMEQYF	TGTGCCAGCAGTTTAACCGGCATGGAGCAGTACTTC
TRBD1	TRBJ2-3	NA	TRBV15	CATSRGPRQGRSDTQYF	TGTGCCACCAGCAGAGGGCCTCGACAGGGCAGGTCAGATACGCAGTATTTT
NA	TRBJ2-1	NA	TRBV13	CASSLVAAYNEQFF	TGTGCCAGCAGCTTAGTAGCGGCATACAATGAGCAGTTCTTC
NA	TRBJ1-1	NA	TRBV7-3	CASSPLEGGRTEAFF	TGTGCCAGCAGCCCTTTGGAGGGAGGGAGGACTGAAGCTTTCTTT
NA	TRBJ2-7	NA	TRBV27	CASSFSGRLYEQYF	TGTGCCAGCAGTTTCTCGGGACGTCTATACGAGCAGTACTTC
NA	TRBJ2-2	NA	TRBV10-3	CAIRLEFGRGTGELFF	TGTGCCATCAGGCTGGAGTTTGGGCGAGGCACCGGGGAGCTGTTTTTT
NA	TRBJ2-2	NA	TRBV29-1	CSVEWPDTGELFF	TGCAGCGTTGAATGGCCCGACACCGGGGAGCTGTTTTTT
TRBD2	TRBJ2-1	NA	TRBV28	CASRGLAGGHNEQFF	TGTGCCAGCCGGGGGTTAGCGGGAGGACACAATGAGCAGTTCTTC
TRBD2	TRBJ2-7	NA	TRBV4-1	CASSHSGGAYEQYF	TGCGCCAGCAGCCATAGCGGGGGGGCCTACGAGCAGTACTTC
NA	TRBJ2-2	NA	TRBV10-2	CASSDTPGTGELFF	TGCGCCAGCAGTGACACTCCGGGCACCGGGGAGCTGTTTTTT
TRBD2	TRBJ2-7	NA	TRBV19	CASSNPGRAETYEQYF	TGTGCCAGTAGTAACCCCGGGAGGGCCGAGACCTACGAGCAGTACTTC
TRBD2	TRBJ2-2	NA	TRBV27	CAASLAGGATGELFF	TGTGCCGCGAGCCTAGCGGGAGGTGCCACCGGGGAGCTGTTTTTT
NA	TRBJ1-2	NA	TRBV25-1	CASSEGSTAIYGYTF	TGTGCCAGCAGTGAAGGTAGTACTGCTATCTATGGCTACACCTTC
NA	TRBJ2-3	NA	TRBV10-3	CAISERDAGHGQDTQYF	TGTGCCATCAGTGAGCGTGATGCGGGACACGGGCAAGATACGCAGTATTTT
NA	TRBJ1-4	once	TRBV27	CASTEGGSNEKLFF	TGTGCCAGCACGGAGGGGGGGTCTAATGAAAAACTGTTTTTT
NA	TRBJ1-2	few	TRBV4-2	CASSRGASGYTF	TGTGCCAGCAGTCGGGGGGCGTCGGGCTACACCTTC
TRBD1	TRBJ1-2	NA	TRBV7-9	CASSRGQGPPGYTF	TGTGCCAGCAGCAGAGGACAGGGCCCGCCTGGCTACACCTTC
TRBD2	TRBJ2-1	NA	TRBV4-1	CASSQDTHTGLAGDSNNEQFF	TGCGCCAGCAGCCAAGATACTCACACGGGACTAGCGGGAGATTCCAACAATGAGCAGTTCTTC
NA	TRBJ2-1	NA	TRBV6-6	CASSLGEKPYNEQFF	TGTGCCAGCAGTTTGGGGGAAAAGCCCTACAATGAGCAGTTCTTC
NA	TRBJ2-7	once	TRBV30	CAWSLGAPGPGHEQYF	TGTGCCTGGAGCCTCGGGGCCCCCGGCCCCGGCCACGAGCAGTACTTC
NA	TRBJ1-4	NA	TRBV27	CASSLIGATNEKLFF	TGTGCCAGCAGTTTGATCGGAGCAACTAATGAAAAACTGTTTTTT
NA	TRBJ1-3	NA	TRBV28	CASSFSYSSSGNTIYF	TGTGCCAGCAGTTTTAGTTACAGTAGCTCTGGAAACACCATATATTTT
NA	TRBJ1-5	few	TRBV19	CASSLQSNQPQHF	TGTGCCAGTAGCTTGCAGAGCAATCAGCCCCAGCATTTT